This record concerns one T cell receptor beta chain sequence. The junction departs from the called germline gene at one end, perhaps through a read error. This entry belongs to a study of blood T cells in healthy people across ages. CDR1 is DFQATT, CDR2 SNEGSKA, per germline (reference sequence). The CDR3 consists of 15 residues. The second PCR ran roughly 7 to 12 cycles with a sample-barcoded 5' primer and J-beta primers. TCRdb re-analysed the 5' RACE reads in MiXCR, keeping a single row per CDR3 protein. The sample has about 1.6 million distinct CDR3 sequences, 34% seen once. The chain carries TRBV20-1 and TRBJ2-5, with D maybe TRBD2 (7 bases). This clonotype originated in a woman in her 30s in good health. Sequencing input: blood. As DNA, the CDR3 is TGCAGTGCTCCCAAAGGGGGGGCGCAGGAAGAGACCCGGTACTTC. It specifies CSAPKGGAQEETRYF.